The clone carrying this T cell receptor (beta chain) was counted ten times or more. The antigen is unknown. Trimming removed 0 bases from V and 11 bases from J; junction bases left unmatched: 5. This CDR3 contains 14 residues. Per germline, CDR1 LGHNA and CDR2 YSLEER. This specimen belongs to a study of Graves' ophthalmopathy and Graves' hyperthyroidism. Study conclusions and caveats: Ophthalmopathy progression was predicted with 70.59% sensitivity and 72.22% specificity. Thyroid clonotypes that were expanded above 0.001 frequency mostly also appeared in blood.

RNA transcripts were the template, and TCR beta CDR3 regions were amplified from them. A first-round RT-PCR used HTBI primers, followed by a second-round multiplex PCR. A single record per CDR3 protein comes from TCRdb applying MiXCR to the multiplex PCR reads. The table has under 400,000 distinct CDR3 sequences, 15% to 20% seen once. Moderate-to-severe activity, CAS ≥3, NOSPECS ≥4 and a duration under 3 months were seen in donors with ophthalmopathy. Lactation, pregnancy, uncontrolled infections and other autoimmune diseases were all grounds for excluding patients. The rearrangement joins TRBV4-3 to TRBJ1-1; 11 bases fit TRBD1. The origin of this receptor is an adult man with Graves' ophthalmopathy. The sequenced sample was peripheral blood. CDR3 nucleotides: TGCGCCAGCAGCCAAGATTGGGACAGGGGGACTGCTTTCTTT. This codes for CASSQDWDRGTAFF.